This T cell receptor beta chain appears in the sequencing data of a study of blood T cell repertoires in COVID-19. Study-wide context: Material from acute and convalescent COVID-19 was sourced from the United States, Italy and Spain.

Germline CDR1 reads SGHRS; CDR2 reads YFSETQ. Between the trimmed V and J ends, which lost 4 bases and 0 bases, there was a span of 7 bases. CDR3 length: 14 residues. Original methodology: Estimates of nucleated cell counts were drawn from the amplification of reference gene primers. Sequenced by immunoSEQ multiplex PCR; TCRdb stores in-frame clones only, minus some. The V and J calls and the clone size are those of that table, but D and trimming were determined from the DNA. Of around 420,000 clones listed, roughly 86% are singletons. This clone occurred a few times. The chain combines TRBV5-1 with TRBJ1-4; D unresolved. The material sequenced was PBMCs or T cells enriched from blood (not recorded which). The source of this sequence is a woman in her thirties or forties with acute COVID-19. The DNA for the CDR3 is TGCGCCAGCAGCGTTACTGCAACTAATGAAAAACTGTTTTTT. The encoded protein is CASSVTATNEKLFF.